This T cell receptor (beta chain) was obtained from a study of T cell responses to AZD1222 COVID-19 vaccine. About the study: Analysis merged second doses at about 4 or about 12 weeks. General observations from the study: Reportedly, close to half of spike-specific TCRs are directed against unmutated variant regions. The peak T cell response came first, and repertoires were sampled only after it.

About this clone itself: Antigen unknown.

This CDR3 has 17 residues. Trimming cost V 1 base and J 0 bases, with 14 bases left between them. Germline CDR1 is LNHDA and CDR2 is SQIVND (reference sequence). The method was immunoSEQ multiplex PCR; TCRdb's version includes in-frame clones alone and lacks a portion of them. The profile shows roughly 130,000 clones, 92% of them singletons. Material: peripheral blood, obtained on day 0 of AZD1222 vaccination. This TCR came from an adult in good health. The gene calls are TRBV19 and TRBJ2-3; D might be TRBD2 (7 bases). CDR3 nucleotide sequence: TGTGCCAGTAGTATAGGATACGCGGGGGCGAGCACAGATACGCAGTATTTT. It is translated as CASSIGYAGASTDTQYF.